The clone carrying this T cell receptor (beta chain) was found many times. As yet, its antigen is unknown. TCRdb reanalysed the reads using MiXCR and keeps one entry per CDR3 protein. The table has 250,000 to 400,000 distinct CDR3 sequences, approximately 25% seen once; the top ten hold 13%. These data originate in a study of T cell repertoires in cytomegalovirus infection. J gave up 3 bases and V 1 base, and 3 bases lay outside the gene matches. Germline V lookup: CDR1 SGHVS, CDR2 FQNEAQ. This CDR3 has 14 amino acids. The material was cultured PBMCs, obtained from culture after CMV antigen stimulation. This TCR derives from a human donor in good health (CMV status not recorded). Some clones in this sample may be carry-over from other donors' samples. This chain uses TRBV7-8 with TRBJ2-7, with 7 bases fitting TRBD2. Written as DNA, the CDR3 is TGTGCCAGCAGCTTAGTCGCTAGCGGCTACGAGCAGTACTTC. It yields the protein CASSLVASGYEQYF.